The rows below give T cell receptor beta chains drawn from one sample of a study of blood T cell repertoires in COVID-19. The repertoire was sequenced with immunoSEQ multiplex PCR; TCRdb's copy has only in-frame clones and lacks some. Of over 300,000 clones listed, approximately 82% were seen once; the top ten hold roughly 1.1%. The sample consisted of peripheral blood. The source is a woman aged 45 to 65 with acute or convalescent COVID-19. CDR3s include the opening cysteine and the closing phenylalanine or tryptophan. Each record gives: D gene, clone size, V gene, J gene, CDR3 DNA, CDR3 protein. The D gene is left open where the match is weak. Some rows have no size entry. The others give once, few or many, or a class for an expanded clone.

d_gene: .
abundance: .
v_gene: TRBV4-1
j_gene: TRBJ2-1
CDR3nt: TGCGCCAGCAGGTCGAGGGAGTCCTCGAGCTCCTACAATGAGCAGTTCTTC
CDR3aa: CASRSRESSSSYNEQFF

d_gene: .
abundance: .
v_gene: TRBV7-9
j_gene: TRBJ2-5
CDR3nt: TGTGCCAGCAGCCTCCAGGGTGTCGAGACCCAGTACTTC
CDR3aa: CASSLQGVETQYF

d_gene: .
abundance: .
v_gene: TRBV29-1
j_gene: TRBJ2-7
CDR3nt: TGCAGCGCCGCCGCCCGGGCGGGCTACGAGCAGTACTTC
CDR3aa: CSAAARAGYEQYF

d_gene: TRBD1
abundance: .
v_gene: TRBV10-2
j_gene: TRBJ1-2
CDR3nt: TGCGCCAGCAGTGAGTGGGACAGGGATGGCTACACCTTC
CDR3aa: CASSEWDRDGYTF

d_gene: TRBD2
abundance: .
v_gene: TRBV7-3
j_gene: TRBJ2-7
CDR3nt: TGTGCCAGCAGCACTAGCGGGGGGAGCTCCTACGAGCAGTACTTC
CDR3aa: CASSTSGGSSYEQYF

d_gene: .
abundance: .
v_gene: TRBV5-1
j_gene: TRBJ1-3
CDR3nt: TGCGCCAGCAGCCCTGGGAGGATAGTGGACACCATATATTTT
CDR3aa: CASSPGRIVDTIYF

d_gene: .
abundance: once
v_gene: TRBV7-2
j_gene: TRBJ2-1
CDR3nt: TGTGCCAGCAGCTTAGTTTCTCAGGGACTTTCCTACAATGAGCAGTTCTTC
CDR3aa: CASSLVSQGLSYNEQFF

d_gene: TRBD2
abundance: .
v_gene: TRBV6-5
j_gene: TRBJ2-1
CDR3nt: TGTGCCAGCAGTTACCGGACGGGGGGGCAGGGCAATGAGCAGTTCTTC
CDR3aa: CASSYRTGGQGNEQFF

d_gene: .
abundance: .
v_gene: TRBV10-3
j_gene: TRBJ1-4
CDR3nt: TGTGCCATCAGTGAATTCAGGGGCACTAATGAAAAACTGTTTTTT
CDR3aa: CAISEFRGTNEKLFF

d_gene: .
abundance: .
v_gene: TRBV6-6
j_gene: TRBJ1-2
CDR3nt: TGTGCCAGCAGTTTAGGCCAGGGAGGCTATGGCTACACCTTC
CDR3aa: CASSLGQGGYGYTF

d_gene: .
abundance: .
v_gene: TRBV7-9
j_gene: TRBJ1-2
CDR3nt: TGTGCCAGCAGCTTAGAGGCGGGGGACTATGGCTACACCTTC
CDR3aa: CASSLEAGDYGYTF

d_gene: TRBD1
abundance: few
v_gene: TRBV16
j_gene: TRBJ1-2
CDR3nt: TGTGCCAGCAGCCAATCCCGGACAGGGAACTATGGCTACACCTTC
CDR3aa: CASSQSRTGNYGYTF

d_gene: .
abundance: .
v_gene: TRBV6-2/TRBV6-3
j_gene: TRBJ1-1
CDR3nt: TGTGCCAGCAGTAACCCTCAGAACTCGGGGACTGAAGCTTTCTTT
CDR3aa: CASSNPQNSGTEAFF

d_gene: TRBD2
abundance: .
v_gene: TRBV27
j_gene: TRBJ2-2
CDR3nt: TGTGCCAGCAGCCTAGCGGGGAGGAACACCGGGGAGCTGTTTTTT
CDR3aa: CASSLAGRNTGELFF

d_gene: .
abundance: few
v_gene: TRBV5-1
j_gene: TRBJ1-1
CDR3nt: TGCGCCAGCAGCTTGTTCCAGTTGAACACTGAAGCTTTCTTT
CDR3aa: CASSLFQLNTEAFF